This T cell receptor beta chain was identified in a study of blood T cell repertoires in COVID-19. As for the study in general: Samples taken during acute and convalescent COVID-19 were collected in the United States, Italy and Spain. PBMCs, B-cell-depleted T cells, or T cells provided the cDNA or gDNA that made up the material.

The CDR3 covers 17 residues. Per the germline V gene, CDR1 is SGHRS and CDR2 is YFSETQ. Trimming at V came to 0 bases and at J to 4 bases, leaving 5 bases not matched to a gene. In the original analysis: Counts of nucleated cells, estimated from reference gene primer amplification, were obtained. This table comes from immunoSEQ multiplex PCR, and its TCRdb copy is limited to in-frame clones, with some not included. Clonal size and the V and J genes are those of that table, whereas D and trimming came from the DNA. The table lists around 160,000 clones, around four fifths of them singletons. The chain is built from TRBV5-1 and TRBJ2-6; 9 bases align to TRBD1. This clonotype was obtained from a human donor in a cohort sampled during active COVID-19. The sample was peripheral blood. CDR3 in amino acids: CASSLAGTGPGANVLTF. The CDR3 region has the DNA TGCGCCAGCAGCTTGGCCGGGACAGGGCCCGGGGCCAACGTCCTGACTTTC.